These 12 T cell receptor beta chains were sequenced from one sample in a study of molecular identifiers for immune sequencing clone quantification. TCRdb re-derived calls from the PCR reads in MiXCR, one entry per CDR3 protein. This sample has over 600,000 distinct CDR3 sequences, with about 20% found just once. The material sequenced was naive CD8+ T cells from blood, with Jurkat cell RNA spiked in. The subset denotes: FACS-sorted CD8+CD4-CCR7+CD45RA+ naive T cells. These receptors were collected from a human donor in good health. Some libraries in this study had Jurkat cell RNA spiked in.

The V gene is TRBV19, the J gene TRBJ2-5, with 8 bases identical to TRBD2. CDR1 LNHDA and CDR2 SQIVND come from the germline V gene (reference sequence). Trimming took 8 bases from V and 2 from J; bases not matched to a gene: 22. There are 19 residues in the CDR3. This CDR3 is CASGPRSGLVYGRQETQYF. DNA for the CDR3: TGTGCCAGTGGTCCCCGCTCGGGACTAGTTTACGGGCGACAAGAGACCCAGTACTTC.

This clonotype has ten or more counts. V gene TRBV12-3 or TRBV12-4 combines with J gene TRBJ2-7; D not certain. Between the trimmed V and J ends, which lost 3 bases and 2 bases, there was a span of 5 bases. CDR3 length equals 12 residues. The CDR3 loop reads CASSFTPYEQYF. The CDR3 nucleotides read TGTGCCAGCAGTTTCACCCCCTACGAGCAGTACTTC.

This clonotype has a handful of counts. J is TRBJ2-5 and V is TRBV28; D is uncertain. The ends were cut back, 7 bases at V and 0 bases at J, with 12 bases in the middle. The germline CDR1 and CDR2 sequences are MDHEN and SYDVKM. The CDR3 length is 14 residues. As DNA, the CDR3 is TGTGCCAGCACCCAAGTATGGAACCAAGAGACCCAGTACTTC. This sequence encodes CASTQVWNQETQYF.

The chain couples TRBV19 to TRBJ2-4; 7 bases are a match to TRBD2. Trimming took 7 bases from V and 7 from J; bases not matched to a gene: 7. The CDR3 spans 13 residues. Germline V gives CDR1 LNHDA, CDR2 SQIVND (reference sequence). The CDR3: CASTALASNIQYF. The CDR3 region has the DNA TGTGCCAGTACGGCACTAGCGTCGAACATTCAGTACTTC.

There are many counts of this clonotype. The chain has TRBV4-3 and TRBJ1-6; D gene ambiguous. The CDR3 is made up of 13 amino acids. The germline gives CDR1 LGHNA, CDR2 YSLEER. V was clipped by 0 bases and J by 7 bases, with 4 bases between them. The CDR3 nucleotides read TGCGCCAGCAGCCAAGAGACAAATTCACCCCTCCACTTT. Translating gives CASSQETNSPLHF.

To note about this clonotype: This may be a read error: a much more frequent sequence differs by one nucleotide. The rearrangement uses TRBV6-5 and TRBJ2-7; no reliable D call. CDR3 size: 13 residues. Germline V gene sequence: CDR1 MNHEY, CDR2 SVGAGI. CDR3 nucleotides: TGTACCAGCAGTTACGTCGTGGGCTACGAGCAGTACTTC. Translating gives CTSSYVVGYEQYF.

This clonotype was observed at least ten times. The J gene is TRBJ2-7, the V gene TRBV5-3, with 9 bases aligning to TRBD1. TRBV5-3 belongs to the ORF category, with a function that is uncertain. The CDR3 contains 20 residues. The junction had 22 bases not matched to a gene; V was cut back by 1 base and J by 5 bases. The CDR3, as DNA: TGTGCCAGAAGCTTGTCCAACGGCCTTACTCCGGGACAGGGTATCCACGAGCAGTACTTC. Its translation: CARSLSNGLTPGQGIHEQYF.

About this clonotype itself: A read error is possible here, since a much larger clone lies one base away. No conserved phenylalanine or tryptophan ends this CDR3, so it is likely a read error. This sequence joins TRBV27 and TRBJ1-1; 10 nucleotides line up with TRBD1. CDR3 length: 16 amino acids. V lost 0 bases and J lost 4; bases outside the gene matches: 5. CDR1 is MNHEY and CDR2 is SMNVEV in the germline V gene (reference sequence). In DNA form, the CDR3 reads TGTGCCAGCAGTTTATCGGGACAGGGGCCGAGCACTGAAGCTTTCCTT. It yields the protein CASSLSGQGPSTEAFL.

This clonotype has ten or more counts. The chain links TRBV5-4 to TRBJ2-7; D unclear. The length of the CDR3 is 12 residues. V lost 6 bases, J lost 4 bases, and 11 bases lay in between. Germline V gene lookup returns CDR1 SGHNT and CDR2 YYREEE (reference sequence). The CDR3 region has the DNA TGTGCCAGCACCTCCACGGGTTACGAGCAGTACTTC. Translating gives CASTSTGYEQYF. Complete variable domain (other parts from reference TRBV5-4 and TRBJ2-7): ETGVTQSPTHLIKTRGQQVTLRCSSQSGHNTVSWYQQALGQGPQFIFQYYREEENGRGNFPPRFSGLQFPNYSSELNVNALELDDSALYLCASTSTGYEQYFGPGTRLTVT.

Regarding this clonotype: This CDR3 is missing its conserved last phenylalanine or tryptophan, likely due to a read error. The chain uses TRBV24-1 and TRBJ2-7; 7 bases match TRBD1. This CDR3 region has 15 residues. CDR1 is KGHDR and CDR2 is SFDVKD in the germline V gene. Trimming removed 3 bases from V and 2 bases from J; junction bases left unmatched: 6. CDR3 coding DNA: TGTGCCACCAGTGATCTGACAGGGTACACCTACGAGCAGTACCTC. Translation gives CATSDLTGYTYEQYL.

This clonotype occurred many times. The V gene is TRBV7-9, the J gene TRBJ2-3, with 8 bases identical to TRBD1. The CDR3 is 15 amino acids. Germline CDR1 SEHNR, CDR2 FQNEAQ (reference sequence). The trim removed 5 bases at V and 5 bases at J, leaving 9 bases unmatched. Here the CDR3 reads CASSPLTGEQDTQYF. CDR3 bases: TGTGCCAGCAGCCCCTTGACAGGGGAGCAAGATACGCAGTATTTT.

For this clonotype: Lacking the conserved final phenylalanine or tryptophan, this CDR3 likely reflects a read error. This rearrangement joins TRBV6-5 to TRBJ2-7; D is undetermined. Germline loops: CDR1 MNHEY, CDR2 SVGAGI. Trimming removed 0 bases at V and 0 bases at J, with 3 bases between. This CDR3 contains 13 residues. The CDR3 nucleotides are TGTGCCAGCAGTTACTCACCCTCCTACGAGCAGTACTCC. It codes for CASSYSPSYEQYS.